This T cell receptor beta chain emerged from a study of T cell responses to AZD1222 COVID-19 vaccine listed by TCRdb under 2021. Regarding the research as a whole: AZD1222 recipients given second doses at about 4 weeks or at about 12 weeks were pooled, since spike-specific TCR depth and breadth were not found to differ between the two schedules. TCR sequencing covered roughly 230 trial participants: about 210 given two doses of AZD1222 and approximately 25 given two doses of MenACWY control vaccine. Trial participants were enrolled into age subgroups of 18-55, 56-69 and 70-plus years, which contained 148, 28 and 57 TCR-sequenced participants, respectively.

The CDR3 regions of human TCRbeta chains were analyzed by immunosequencing. Under the source paper's analysis protocol: TCRs in the repertoires were compared against a reference library of SARS-CoV-2-specific TCRs that had been generated with the MIRA antigen-specificity platform. Breadth was defined as the fraction of unique TCRs that were SARS-CoV-2-associated. Depth was defined as the fraction of total T cells that were SARS-CoV-2-associated. Using the MIRA data, each spike-specific TCR was assigned both to the spike region to which the TCR was reactive and to a CD4 or CD8 class. Log10-transformed breadth and depth values were compared by one-way ANOVA with Sidak's multiple comparisons tests. This immuneACCESS table, as held by TCRdb, lists in-frame sequences with V and J called but not all clones. Of the missing ones, under half trace to an unresolved V gene in checked studies; the others have no known cause. V, J and clone size are those of that table, while D and trimming were read from the DNA. The sample includes tens of thousands of clones, with about 88% observed a single time. The top ten clonotypes cover about 8.2% of the sample.

What the authors observed across the whole study: After two AZD1222 doses, spike-specific TCR breadth and depth were significantly higher than at day 0 and than in MenACWY recipients. The vaccine-associated CD4 TCRs covered the entire spike protein, and the dominant responses fell in regions 160-218 and 743-854. Reportedly, close to half of the unique spike-specific TCRs recognized epitopes lying outside the regions that are mutated in the B.1.351 and B.1.1.7 variants. The 56-69-year group was small, and its depth increase did not reach significance, likely because of low power. Participants were mostly white British and included more females than males, and it was suggested by the authors that clonal diversity may have been underestimated. No day 14 peak-response samples were available, so repertoires were characterized only after the peak T cell response. Conclusions about previously exposed vaccinees are limited, since just six AZD1222 recipients were seropositive for SARS-CoV-2 at baseline.

About this clone itself: There is no known antigen for this receptor. It has no much larger one-base neighbor in the sample; base qualities were not kept.

The time point label here, explained by the study, means: baseline before first vaccination. Vaccinee samples were obtained from the UK trials COV001 and COV002, which included a single-blind randomized controlled phase 2/3 trial of AZD1222 (ChAdOx1 nCoV-19) in healthy adults. For TCRbeta chain sequencing, PBMC samples from trial participants were taken at day 0 and at day 28 after the second dose. The receptor was derived from an adult in good health. The material was peripheral blood, obtained on day 0 of AZD1222 vaccination.

The CDR3 is CASSQRSGTSLIEQYF. The DNA sequence is TGCGCCAGCAGCCAACGGTCGGGGACTAGTTTAATCGAGCAGTACTTC. The chain links TRBV4-1 with TRBJ2-7; the junction holds 8 bases that match TRBD2. Compared with germline, V lacks 2 bases and J lacks 6 bases; bases without a gene match: 12. The germline V gene specifies MGHRA as CDR1 and YSYEKL as CDR2. Its CDR3 holds 16 amino acids, cysteine through phenylalanine. Solely the CDR3 DNA is kept, with 48 bases framed from the first base.